One sample yielded the 8 T cell receptor beta chains listed below, sequenced in a study of patients and donors after allogeneic stem cell transplantation. TCRdb reanalysed the RT-PCR reads using MiXCR and keeps one entry per CDR3 protein. The table has 400,000 to 500,000 distinct CDR3 sequences, 16% seen once. Specimen: blood, either unsorted or a sorted T cell fraction (not recorded which). The receptor source for this set is a human donor who was either an allogeneic HSCT recipient or a stem cell or donor lymphocyte infusion donor (not recorded which). It is not recorded whose cells these are; they may come from a transplant donor.

The genes are TRBV19 and TRBJ2-3; D remains unclear. V lost 5 bases and J lost 4, with 4 bases in between. Germline lookup yields CDR1 LNHDA and CDR2 SQIVND (reference sequence). There are 11 residues in the CDR3. The CDR3 nucleotides read TGTGCCAGTAGTGAATCAGATACGCAGTATTTT. It encodes CASSESDTQYF.

This clonotype was observed a handful of times. The chain couples TRBV21-1 to TRBJ1-1. TRBV21-1 has pseudogene status. The CDR3 runs 16 residues. The CDR3 loop is CASSSRDSQVNTEAFF. Written as DNA, the CDR3 is TGTGCCAGCAGCAGCCGGGACTCACAAGTGAACACTGAAGCTTTCTTT.

The rearrangement joins TRBV6-1 to TRBJ2-3; 7 bases agree with TRBD2. Germline assignment: CDR1 MNHNS and CDR2 SASEGT. This CDR3 region has 13 residues. Trimming took 7 bases from V and 6 from J; bases not matched to a gene: 7. The CDR3, as DNA: TGTGCCAGCAAGGTGGGAGGGCCCGATACGCAGTATTTT. Residues: CASKVGGPDTQYF.

The V gene is TRBV4-1, the J gene TRBJ1-6, with 10 bases fitting TRBD1. Germline V lookup: CDR1 MGHRA, CDR2 YSYEKL. With V trimmed by 4 bases and J by 10 bases, 13 bases remained unmatched. The CDR3 has 17 amino acids. The CDR3 protein is CASSPDRGPWGGSPLHF. The CDR3 DNA is TGCGCCAGCAGCCCAGACAGGGGGCCTTGGGGAGGATCACCCCTCCACTTT.

This clonotype has just a few counts. J is TRBJ2-3 and V is TRBV24-1; D remains ambiguous. V was shortened by 4 bases and J by 1 base, with 11 bases between the two germline ends. This CDR3 comprises 15 residues. Germline CDR1 and CDR2: KGHDR and SFDVKD. The CDR3 coding sequence is TGTGCCACCAGTGAACCCAGACCCGGCACAGATACGCAGTATTTT. It yields the protein CATSEPRPGTDTQYF.

V and J are TRBV20-1 and TRBJ1-2, with D maybe TRBD1 (6 bases). The germline CDR1 and CDR2 sequences are DFQATT and SNEGSKA (reference sequence). Trimming shortened V by 2 bases and J by 13 bases, and 11 bases separated the two germline ends. This CDR3 is built from 10 residues. This chain's CDR3 is CSARKQGATF. For the CDR3, the DNA is TGCAGTGCTAGAAAACAGGGTGCCACCTTC.

Of note for this clonotype: Compared with germline, one end of the junction differs, possibly owing to a read error. The rearrangement uses TRBV20-1 and TRBJ2-7, with D unclear. Germline V gene lookup returns CDR1 DFQATT and CDR2 SNEGSKA (reference sequence). There are 13 residues in the CDR3. The CDR3 nucleotides are TGCAGTGTTCAGACATATAACTCCTACGAGCTGTACTTC. This codes for CSVQTYNSYELYF.

The chain uses TRBV20-1 and TRBJ2-1; D may correspond to TRBD1 or TRBD2 (6 bases each). CDR1 and CDR2 from the germline V gene are DFQATT and SNEGSKA (reference sequence). This CDR3 has 13 residues. The CDR3 is CTVTQGGYNEQFF. CDR3 bases: TGCACCGTTACACAGGGAGGCTACAATGAGCAGTTCTTC.